This TCR beta chain was sequenced for a study of quantifying T cell responses using KT2 cells (dated 2017 in TCRdb). Study-wide context: RNA was DNase-treated and reverse transcribed with TCR alpha and beta constant-region primers, mostly using SuperScript III. The efficiency of the T4 ligation step under optimum conditions was estimated to be greater than 10%. To prevent over-amplification, PCR2 was performed as a SYBR Green qPCR and halted at a predetermined fluorescence threshold. General conclusions and limits of the study: Saturation in the detection of KT2 sequences was observed at very high KT2 spike-in numbers. This TCR sequencing study did not compare the pipeline side by side with other TCR sequencing techniques. Even at the lowest spike-in tested, roughly one KT2 cell per 100,000 PBMC, KT2 sequences were still detected. Over several orders of magnitude, the number of KT2 alpha and beta sequences rose linearly with the number of KT2 cells put in.

To test the sensitivity and accuracy of the pipeline, known numbers of KT2, a T cell clone whose TCR had already been sequenced, were spiked into unfractionated PBMC. KT2 cells were mixed with a fixed number of PBMC to create a range of KT2-to-PBMC ratios. Library construction relied on UMI-ligation and nested PCR. A single-stranded oligonucleotide carrying the Illumina SP2 sequence and a UMI was ligated to the cDNA 3' end using T4 RNA ligase 1. PCR1 consisted of 4 cycles (98 degrees C 15 s, 69 degrees C 30 s, 72 degrees C 40 s), and for the beta primer an equimolar mix of RC1.1 and RC1.2 was used to cover TRBC1 and TRBC2. Starting at PCR2, TCR alpha and beta chains were handled separately, and sample indices and Illumina adaptors were added. The UMI was composed of 12 random nucleotides, arranged as two hexamers separated by a spacer, and was positioned after an 8-base spacer. Sequencing was done on an Illumina MiSeq using v2 2x251 paired-end chemistry, usually with approximately 11 samples per run. To increase diversity, 5-7% PhiX DNA was added to each sequencing library. The published analysis was carried out like this. The raw reads were converted into FASTQ with bcl2fastq and then demultiplexed by dual indices with Demultiplexor. V and J genes were assigned by Decombinator through tag matching, with a single base-pair mismatch being allowed. UMIs were used by Collapsinator to correct both sequencing errors and frequency errors caused by PCR heterogeneity. CDR3Translator turned Decombinator identifiers into nucleotide sequence, translated that sequence into amino acids, and pulled out the CDR3 based on C- and N-terminal motifs. A cluster of KT2 sequences that shared one unique molecular identifier was counted as a single distinct KT2 TCR. In TCRdb, the public reads were trimmed at Q25 with fastp and aligned with MiXCR, with productive beta chains retained. Identical CDR3 protein sequences are pooled into one entry, listed with their most common genes and DNA. TCRdb, not the original authors, processed these V and J calls. Within this sample are 25,000 to 35,000 distinct CDR3 sequences, with about 7.3% of them counted one time only. More than 15% of the sample is in the top ten clones.

At least ten counts were recorded for this clonotype. It has no known antigen specificity. Within one base of it there is no much larger clone, and no base qualities were kept. The junction shows trimming of 5 bases on V and 0 bases on J, and the gene matches do not reach 1 base of it. The CDR3 sequence holds 14 residues, the cysteine and phenylalanine included. The kept DNA is CDR3 alone, 42 bases in frame from the first base. The germline V gene sets CDR1 to MNHEY and CDR2 to SVGAGI. Sequenced sample: PBMCs spiked with cells of the T cell clone KT2. This chain joins TRBV6-5 to TRBJ2-3, with 8 bases in between that match TRBD2. The sequence was obtained from a human donor. CDR3 protein: CASSRGGSTDTQYF. The sequenced DNA: TGTGCCAGCAGTCGCGGGGGGAGCACAGATACGCAGTATTTT.